These T cell receptor beta chains were read from a single sample in a study of blood T cell repertoires in COVID-19. Produced via immunoSEQ multiplex PCR; TCRdb's table is partial and in-frame only. The sample comprises over 100,000 clones, roughly 84% of which are singletons, and approximately 3.6% rests with the top ten. Input material: PBMCs or T cells enriched from blood (not recorded which). The receptors were gathered from a woman in her twenties or thirties who had recovered from COVID-19. CDR3s include the opening cysteine and the closing phenylalanine or tryptophan. The D gene is left open where the match is weak. Size is stated for part of the rows, as once, few or many counts, or as a class when the clone is expanded.

j_call v_call cdr3_length d_call clone_size cdr3_aa cdr3_nt
TRBJ2-3 TRBV4-3 17 NA NA CASSQWGERTYTDTQYF TGCGCCAGCAGCCAGTGGGGGGAGCGGACTTACACAGATACGCAGTATTTT
TRBJ1-1 TRBV6-5 12 NA NA CASRTGFTEAFF TGTGCCAGCAGAACAGGGTTCACTGAAGCTTTCTTT
TRBJ1-4 TRBV18 16 TRBD1 NA CASSQNRGSTNEKLFF TGTGCCAGCTCGCAAAACAGGGGATCAACTAATGAAAAACTGTTTTTT
TRBJ1-5 TRBV11-2 15 TRBD1 NA CASSPGTGINQPQHF TGTGCCAGCAGCCCTGGGACAGGGATAAATCAGCCCCAGCATTTT
TRBJ2-2 TRBV28 14 NA NA CASSPQGYTGELFF TGTGCCAGCAGTCCCCAGGGGTACACCGGGGAGCTGTTTTTT
TRBJ2-7 TRBV15 16 TRBD2 NA CATSRGLAGGTNEQYF TGTGCCACCAGCAGAGGTCTAGCGGGAGGTACAAACGAGCAGTACTTC
TRBJ2-7 TRBV5-1 13 TRBD1 once CASKRTGSYEQYF TGCGCCAGCAAACGGACAGGGTCTTACGAGCAGTACTTC
TRBJ1-2 TRBV28 14 NA NA CPTAGGGRAYGYTF TGCCCCACCGCGGGGGGGGGCCGGGCCTATGGCTACACCTTC
TRBJ2-5 TRBV10-3 18 TRBD2 NA CAISESMPHQAGGETQYF TGTGCCATCAGTGAGTCGATGCCGCATCAGGCGGGAGGAGAGACCCAGTACTTC
TRBJ2-7 TRBV5-4 14 NA NA CASSLTGPSYEQYF TGTGCCAGCAGCTTGACAGGCCCCTCCTACGAGCAGTACTTC
TRBJ2-3 TRBV24-1 16 NA NA CATSDPRLGGTDTQYF TGTGCCACCAGTGACCCCAGACTAGGGGGCACAGATACGCAGTATTTT
TRBJ1-1 TRBV2 14 NA NA CASRFGVRDTEAFF TGTGCCAGCAGGTTCGGGGTGAGGGACACTGAAGCTTTCTTT
TRBJ2-5 TRBV7-8 12 NA NA CASNRDQETQYF TGTGCCAGCAACAGGGACCAAGAGACCCAGTACTTC
TRBJ2-1 TRBV27 16 TRBD2 NA CASSPGAGLSYNEQFF TGTGCCAGCAGTCCCGGAGCGGGACTGTCCTACAATGAGCAGTTCTTC
TRBJ1-4 TRBV30 15 NA NA CAWTPGLSGGEKLFF TGTGCCTGGACCCCGGGTCTTTCAGGAGGTGAAAAACTGTTTTTT
TRBJ2-1 TRBV27 15 TRBD2 NA CASSSLGTSLNEQFF TGTGCCAGCAGTTCCCTCGGGACTAGCCTCAATGAGCAGTTCTTC
TRBJ1-2 TRBV18 14 TRBD1 NA CASSPDRDNYGYTF TGTGCCAGCTCACCGGACAGGGATAACTATGGCTACACCTTC
TRBJ2-7 TRBV4-3 16 TRBD2 NA CASSQDSRGGSYEQYF TGCGCCAGCAGCCAAGATTCCCGGGGGGGCTCTTACGAGCAGTACTTC
TRBJ1-3 TRBV7-3 17 NA NA CASSPHLRLNSGNTIYF TGTGCCAGCAGCCCACACCTGCGGCTTAACTCTGGAAACACCATATATTTT
TRBJ2-3 TRBV7-9 16 TRBD2 NA CASSYKAGGSTDTQYF TGTGCCAGCAGCTATAAAGCGGGAGGTAGCACAGATACGCAGTATTTT
TRBJ2-7 TRBV7-9 14 NA once CASSLGRSTYEQYF TGTGCCAGCAGCTTAGGCAGGTCGACCTACGAGCAGTACTTC
TRBJ2-1 TRBV29-1 13 NA NA CSARTSSYNEQFF TGCAGCGCCCGGACAAGTTCCTACAATGAGCAGTTCTTC
TRBJ1-1 TRBV27 15 TRBD1 NA CASSPPGQLNTEAFF TGTGCCAGCAGTCCCCCGGGACAGTTAAACACTGAAGCTTTCTTT
TRBJ2-1 TRBV6-2/TRBV6-3 16 TRBD2 NA CASSYLGLAGYNEQFF TGTGCCAGCAGTTACCTAGGACTAGCGGGGTACAATGAGCAGTTCTTC
TRBJ2-5 TRBV5-1 14 TRBD1 NA CASSLQGARETQYF TGCGCCAGCAGCTTGCAGGGGGCTCGGGAGACCCAGTACTTC
TRBJ2-1 TRBV14 18 NA NA CASSQDLMLGFSYNEQFF TGTGCCAGCAGCCAAGATCTAATGCTAGGATTTTCCTACAATGAGCAGTTCTTC
TRBJ2-5 TRBV6-5 13 TRBD2 NA CASTSGYQETQYF TGTGCCAGCACTAGCGGGTACCAAGAGACCCAGTACTTC
TRBJ1-2 TRBV29-1 12 NA NA CSVEQINYGYTF TGCAGCGTTGAGCAGATTAACTATGGCTACACCTTC
TRBJ2-7 TRBV2 12 TRBD1 NA CATEQGTYEQYF TGTGCCACCGAACAGGGGACCTACGAGCAGTACTTC
TRBJ2-2 TRBV7-9 17 TRBD2 NA CASSPFWGGLNTGELFF TGTGCCAGCAGCCCATTTTGGGGAGGGCTAAACACCGGGGAGCTGTTTTTT
TRBJ2-7 TRBV27 12 NA NA CASGVRDGKQYF TGTGCCAGCGGGGTCCGGGATGGAAAGCAGTACTTC
TRBJ2-1 TRBV7-3 15 TRBD2 NA CASSLLAGGNNEQFF TGTGCCAGCAGCTTACTAGCGGGAGGGAACAATGAGCAGTTCTTC
TRBJ2-1 TRBV6-6 20 NA NA CASSRYPIRIRDRSYNEQFF TGTGCCAGCAGCCGATACCCCATTCGAATTCGGGATCGTTCCTACAATGAGCAGTTCTTC
TRBJ1-1 TRBV27 15 TRBD1 NA CASSTETGGDTEAFF TGTGCCAGCAGTACCGAGACAGGGGGCGACACTGAAGCTTTCTTT